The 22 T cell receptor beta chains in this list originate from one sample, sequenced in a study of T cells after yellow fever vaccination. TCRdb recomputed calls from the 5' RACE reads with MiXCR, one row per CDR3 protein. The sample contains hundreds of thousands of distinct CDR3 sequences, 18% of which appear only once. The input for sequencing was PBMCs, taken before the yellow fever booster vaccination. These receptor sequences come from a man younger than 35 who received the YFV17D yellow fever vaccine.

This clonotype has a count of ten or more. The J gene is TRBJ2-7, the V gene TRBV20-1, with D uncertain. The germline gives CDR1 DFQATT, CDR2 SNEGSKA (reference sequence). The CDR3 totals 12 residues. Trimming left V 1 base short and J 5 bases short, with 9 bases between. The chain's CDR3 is CSARGTIDEQYV. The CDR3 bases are TGCAGTGCTAGAGGGACGATCGACGAGCAGTACGTC.

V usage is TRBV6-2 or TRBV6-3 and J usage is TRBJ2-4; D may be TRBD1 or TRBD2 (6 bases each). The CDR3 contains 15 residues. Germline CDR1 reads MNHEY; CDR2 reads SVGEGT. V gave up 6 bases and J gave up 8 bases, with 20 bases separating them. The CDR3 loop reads CASSFSGTPGDIQYF. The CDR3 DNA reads TGTGCCAGCAGCTTTTCCGGGACACCGGGGGACATTCAGTACTTC.

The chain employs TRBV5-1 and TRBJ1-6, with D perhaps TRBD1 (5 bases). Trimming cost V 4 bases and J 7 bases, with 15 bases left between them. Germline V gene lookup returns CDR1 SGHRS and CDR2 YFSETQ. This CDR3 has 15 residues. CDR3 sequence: CASSPQAQANSPLHF. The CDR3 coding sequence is TGCGCCAGCAGCCCACAGGCGCAAGCGAATTCACCCCTCCACTTT.

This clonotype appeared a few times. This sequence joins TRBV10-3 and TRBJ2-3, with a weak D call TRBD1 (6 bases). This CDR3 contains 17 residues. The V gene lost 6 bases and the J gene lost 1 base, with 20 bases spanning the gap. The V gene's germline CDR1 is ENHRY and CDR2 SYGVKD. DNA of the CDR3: TGTGCCATCAGCAGCAGGGGTTTCTATAGCGGCACAGATACGCAGTATTTT. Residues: CAISSRGFYSGTDTQYF.

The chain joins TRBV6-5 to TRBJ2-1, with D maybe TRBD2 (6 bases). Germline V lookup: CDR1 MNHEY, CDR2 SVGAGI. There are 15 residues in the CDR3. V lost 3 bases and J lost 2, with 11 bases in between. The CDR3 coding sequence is TGTGCCAGCAGTTATGGGGGGACCACCTACAATGAGCAGTTCTTC. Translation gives CASSYGGTTYNEQFF.

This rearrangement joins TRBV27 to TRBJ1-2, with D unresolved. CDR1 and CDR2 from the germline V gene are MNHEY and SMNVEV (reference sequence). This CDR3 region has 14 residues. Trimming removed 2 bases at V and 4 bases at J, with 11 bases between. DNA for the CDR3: TGTGCCAGCAGTTTAGGGGTCCCGCTCTATGGCTACACCTTC. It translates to CASSLGVPLYGYTF.

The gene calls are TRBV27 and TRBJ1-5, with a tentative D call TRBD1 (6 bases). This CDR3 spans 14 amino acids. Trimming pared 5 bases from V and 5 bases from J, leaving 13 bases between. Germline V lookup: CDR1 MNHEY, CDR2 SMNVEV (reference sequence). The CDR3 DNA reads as TGTGCCAGCAGTCCGATACAGGGAGATCAGCCCCAGCATTTT. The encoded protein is CASSPIQGDQPQHF.

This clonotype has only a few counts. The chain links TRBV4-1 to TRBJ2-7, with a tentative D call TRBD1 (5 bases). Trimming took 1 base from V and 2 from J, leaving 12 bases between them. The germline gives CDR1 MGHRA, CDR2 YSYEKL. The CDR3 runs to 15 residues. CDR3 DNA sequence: TGCGCCAGCAGCCAAGGGCGGCAGGGAACCTACGAGCAGTACTTC. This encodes CASSQGRQGTYEQYF.

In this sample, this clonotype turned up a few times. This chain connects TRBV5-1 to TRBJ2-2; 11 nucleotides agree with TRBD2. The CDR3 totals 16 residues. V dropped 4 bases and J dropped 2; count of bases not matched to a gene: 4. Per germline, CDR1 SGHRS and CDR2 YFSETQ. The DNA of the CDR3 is TGCGCCAGCAGCACGGGACTAGCGGACAACACCGGGGAGCTGTTTTTT. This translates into CASSTGLADNTGELFF.

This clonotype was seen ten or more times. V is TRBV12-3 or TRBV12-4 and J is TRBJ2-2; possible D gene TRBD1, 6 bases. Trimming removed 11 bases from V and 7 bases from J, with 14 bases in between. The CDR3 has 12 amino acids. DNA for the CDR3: TGTGCCTGTTGCCCCAGGGGCGGGGAGCTGTTTTTT. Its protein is CACCPRGGELFF.

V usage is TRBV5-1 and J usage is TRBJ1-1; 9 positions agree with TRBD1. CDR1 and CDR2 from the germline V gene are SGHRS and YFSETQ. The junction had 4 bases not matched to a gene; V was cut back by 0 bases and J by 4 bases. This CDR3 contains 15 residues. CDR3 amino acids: CASSLGDRDPTEAFF. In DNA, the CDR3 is TGCGCCAGCAGCTTGGGGGACAGGGACCCCACTGAAGCTTTCTTT.

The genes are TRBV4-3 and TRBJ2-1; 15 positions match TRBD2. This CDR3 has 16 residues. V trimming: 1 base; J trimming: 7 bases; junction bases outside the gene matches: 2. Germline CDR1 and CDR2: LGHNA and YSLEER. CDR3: CASSQGGTSGGNEQFF. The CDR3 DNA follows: TGCGCCAGCAGCCAAGGAGGGACTAGCGGGGGGAATGAGCAGTTCTTC.

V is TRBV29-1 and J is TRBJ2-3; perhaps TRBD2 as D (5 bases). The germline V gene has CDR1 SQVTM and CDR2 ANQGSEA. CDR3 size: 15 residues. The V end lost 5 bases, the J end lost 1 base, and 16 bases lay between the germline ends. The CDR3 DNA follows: TGCAGCGTTAAAATAGGAGGAGTCGGCACAGATACGCAGTATTTT. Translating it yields CSVKIGGVGTDTQYF.

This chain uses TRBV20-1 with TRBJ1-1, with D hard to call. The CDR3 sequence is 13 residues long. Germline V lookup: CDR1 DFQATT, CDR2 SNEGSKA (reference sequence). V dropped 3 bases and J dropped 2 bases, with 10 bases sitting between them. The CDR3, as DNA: TGCAGTGCTAGCCGGGTGCTTAACACTGAAGCTTTCTTT. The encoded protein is CSASRVLNTEAFF.

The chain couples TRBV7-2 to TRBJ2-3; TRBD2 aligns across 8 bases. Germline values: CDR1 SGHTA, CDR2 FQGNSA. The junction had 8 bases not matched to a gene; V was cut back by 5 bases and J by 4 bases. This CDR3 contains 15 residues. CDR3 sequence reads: CASSRAGVWPDTQYF. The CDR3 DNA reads TGTGCCAGCAGCCGAGCGGGGGTCTGGCCAGATACGCAGTATTTT.

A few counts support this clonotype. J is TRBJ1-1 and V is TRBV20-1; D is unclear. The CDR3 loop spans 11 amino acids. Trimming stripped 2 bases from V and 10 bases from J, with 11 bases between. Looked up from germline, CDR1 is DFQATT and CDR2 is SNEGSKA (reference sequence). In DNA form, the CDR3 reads TGCAGTGCTAGACCCCGGTTGGTAGCTTTCTTT. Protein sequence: CSARPRLVAFF.

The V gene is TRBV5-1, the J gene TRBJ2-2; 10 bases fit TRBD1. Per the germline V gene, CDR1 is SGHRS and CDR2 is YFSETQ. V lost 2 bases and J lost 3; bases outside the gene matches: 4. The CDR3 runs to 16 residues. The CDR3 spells CASSFRTGGHTGELFF. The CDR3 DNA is TGCGCCAGCAGCTTCCGGACAGGGGGACACACCGGGGAGCTGTTTTTT.

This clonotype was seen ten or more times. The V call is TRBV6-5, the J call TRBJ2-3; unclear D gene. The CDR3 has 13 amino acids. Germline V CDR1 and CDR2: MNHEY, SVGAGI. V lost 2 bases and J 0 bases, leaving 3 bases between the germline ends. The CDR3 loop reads CASSYDSTDTQYF. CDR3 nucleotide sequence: TGTGCCAGCAGTTACGACAGCACAGATACGCAGTATTTT.

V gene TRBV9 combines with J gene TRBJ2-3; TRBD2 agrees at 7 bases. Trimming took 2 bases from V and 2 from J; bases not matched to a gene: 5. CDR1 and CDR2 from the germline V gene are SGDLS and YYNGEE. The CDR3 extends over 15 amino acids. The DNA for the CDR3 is TGTGCCAGCAGCGTGAGGCGGGGGTTCACAGATACGCAGTATTTT. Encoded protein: CASSVRRGFTDTQYF. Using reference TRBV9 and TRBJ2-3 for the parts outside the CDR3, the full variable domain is DSGVTQTPKHLITATGQRVTLRCSPRSGDLSVYWYQQSLDQGLQFLIQYYNGEERAKGNILERFSAQQFPDLHSELNLSSLELGDSALYFCASSVRRGFTDTQYFGPGTRLTVL.

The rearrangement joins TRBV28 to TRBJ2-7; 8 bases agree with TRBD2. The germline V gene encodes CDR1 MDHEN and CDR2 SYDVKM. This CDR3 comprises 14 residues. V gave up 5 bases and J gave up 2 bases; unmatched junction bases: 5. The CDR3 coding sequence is TGTGCCAGCAGTAATAGCGGGACCCCCTACGAGCAGTACGTC. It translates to CASSNSGTPYEQYV.

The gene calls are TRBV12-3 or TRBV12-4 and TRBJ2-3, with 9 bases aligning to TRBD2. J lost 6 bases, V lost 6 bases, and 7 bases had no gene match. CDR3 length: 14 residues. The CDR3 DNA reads TGTGCCAGCAGGCGGGGGGGCCCCACGGATACGCAGTATTTT. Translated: CASRRGGPTDTQYF.

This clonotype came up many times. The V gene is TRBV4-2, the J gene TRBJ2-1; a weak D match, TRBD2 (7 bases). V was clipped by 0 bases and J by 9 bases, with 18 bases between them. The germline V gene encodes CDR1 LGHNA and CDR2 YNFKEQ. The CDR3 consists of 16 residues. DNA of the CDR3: TGTGCCAGCAGCCAAGAAGGTCCGGGGGGCTTTACTGAGCAGTTCTTC. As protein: CASSQEGPGGFTEQFF.